Listed below are T cell receptor beta chains from one sample, sequenced in a study of shared clonotypes between healthy human individuals. Method: immunoSEQ multiplex PCR; TCRdb's copy keeps in-frame clones and lacks some. The data hold some 500,000 clones, with around 95% observed a single time. Sequences were obtained from naive CD4+ T cells sorted from blood. The receptors shown here come from a woman aged 30 to 39 in good health. The CDR3 runs from the conserved cysteine through the conserved F or W. The D gene is left open where the match is weak. Expanded clones get a size class; other rows say once, few or many, or leave the size out.

d_gene: .
v_gene: TRBV30
j_gene: TRBJ1-2
abundance: .
CDR3nt: TGTGCCTGGAGTGTCGCCAGCGACTATGGCTACACCTTC
CDR3aa: CAWSVASDYGYTF

d_gene: .
v_gene: TRBV15
j_gene: TRBJ2-7
abundance: .
CDR3nt: TGTGCCACCAGCCAGGGGCCCGGGTGTACAACCTACGAGCAGTACTTC
CDR3aa: CATSQGPGCTTYEQYF

d_gene: TRBD2
v_gene: TRBV11-2
j_gene: TRBJ2-2
abundance: .
CDR3nt: TGTGCCAGCAGCTTTGGGACTAGCTACCCCGGGGAGCTGTTTTTT
CDR3aa: CASSFGTSYPGELFF

d_gene: TRBD1
v_gene: TRBV7-8
j_gene: TRBJ2-1
abundance: once
CDR3nt: TGTGCCAGCAGCTTAGGGCAGGGGGCTTCCTACAATGAGCAGTTCTTC
CDR3aa: CASSLGQGASYNEQFF

d_gene: .
v_gene: TRBV6-1
j_gene: TRBJ2-3
abundance: .
CDR3nt: TGTGCCAGCATCTGGGGGGTCGGGACAACAGATACGCAGTATTTT
CDR3aa: CASIWGVGTTDTQYF

d_gene: .
v_gene: TRBV5-1
j_gene: TRBJ1-1
abundance: .
CDR3nt: TGCGCCAGCAGGTTGTCGATGAACACTGAAGCTTTCTTT
CDR3aa: CASRLSMNTEAFF

d_gene: TRBD2
v_gene: TRBV19
j_gene: TRBJ2-1
abundance: .
CDR3nt: TGTGCCAGTGGACTAGCGGTTTACAATGAGCAGTTCTTC
CDR3aa: CASGLAVYNEQFF

d_gene: .
v_gene: TRBV18
j_gene: TRBJ1-2
abundance: .
CDR3nt: TGTGCCAGCTCACCACTGACTGAGGACTATGGCTACACCTTC
CDR3aa: CASSPLTEDYGYTF

d_gene: .
v_gene: TRBV7-8
j_gene: TRBJ2-1
abundance: .
CDR3nt: TGTGCCAGCAGCTTAGACACATGGAGCTCCTACAATGAGCAGTTCTTC
CDR3aa: CASSLDTWSSYNEQFF

d_gene: TRBD1
v_gene: TRBV2
j_gene: TRBJ1-2
abundance: few
CDR3nt: TGTGCCAGCAGGGGGACAGGGGGCATCTATGGCTACACCTTC
CDR3aa: CASRGTGGIYGYTF

d_gene: TRBD1
v_gene: TRBV7-9
j_gene: TRBJ1-2
abundance: .
CDR3nt: TGTGCCAGCAGCGAGTACACAGGGGGCTTGGGCTACACCTTC
CDR3aa: CASSEYTGGLGYTF

d_gene: .
v_gene: TRBV9
j_gene: TRBJ1-6
abundance: .
CDR3nt: TGTGCCAGCAGCGTCCAGGCAGGTTCACCCCTCCACTTT
CDR3aa: CASSVQAGSPLHF

d_gene: TRBD2
v_gene: TRBV27
j_gene: TRBJ2-7
abundance: .
CDR3nt: TGTGCCAGCAGCGTCGGGACTACACACTACGAGCAGTACTTC
CDR3aa: CASSVGTTHYEQYF

d_gene: TRBD2
v_gene: TRBV28
j_gene: TRBJ2-1
abundance: .
CDR3nt: TGTGCCAGCAGTTTGAGCGGGGCTTACAATGAGCAGTTCTTC
CDR3aa: CASSLSGAYNEQFF

d_gene: .
v_gene: TRBV2
j_gene: TRBJ1-2
abundance: .
CDR3nt: TGTGCCAGCAGTCGAGAGGGAGGCTACACCTTC
CDR3aa: CASSREGGYTF

d_gene: .
v_gene: TRBV11-2
j_gene: TRBJ1-1
abundance: .
CDR3nt: TGTGCCAGCAGCTTATCCCTGATGAACACTGAAGCTTTCTTT
CDR3aa: CASSLSLMNTEAFF

d_gene: TRBD1
v_gene: TRBV28
j_gene: TRBJ1-5
abundance: .
CDR3nt: TGTGCCAGCAGTTTTAACGACAGGGGGTTCAATCAGCCCCAGCATTTT
CDR3aa: CASSFNDRGFNQPQHF

d_gene: .
v_gene: TRBV6-6
j_gene: TRBJ2-5
abundance: once
CDR3nt: TGTGCCAGCAGTTTCCAAGAGACCCAGTACTTC
CDR3aa: CASSFQETQYF

d_gene: TRBD1
v_gene: TRBV28
j_gene: TRBJ2-4
abundance: .
CDR3nt: TGTGCCAGCAGTTCTGGGACAGGGGGGAACATTCAGTACTTC
CDR3aa: CASSSGTGGNIQYF

d_gene: TRBD1
v_gene: TRBV5-1
j_gene: TRBJ2-6
abundance: .
CDR3nt: TGCGCCAGCAGCTTCCGTAGACAGGGGTCTACCGGGGCCAACGTCCTGACTTTC
CDR3aa: CASSFRRQGSTGANVLTF

d_gene: .
v_gene: TRBV28
j_gene: TRBJ1-3
abundance: .
CDR3nt: TGTGCCAGCAGTATCGACCGTGTTGGAAACACCATATATTTT
CDR3aa: CASSIDRVGNTIYF

d_gene: .
v_gene: TRBV9
j_gene: TRBJ2-1
abundance: .
CDR3nt: TGTGCCAGCAGCGTAGATCTAGCGCGATTAAATGAGCAGTTCTTC
CDR3aa: CASSVDLARLNEQFF

d_gene: .
v_gene: TRBV11-2
j_gene: TRBJ2-1
abundance: .
CDR3nt: TGTGCCAGCAGCTATAGACGGGAGCTTGGCTACAATGAGCAGTTCTTC
CDR3aa: CASSYRRELGYNEQFF

d_gene: .
v_gene: TRBV18
j_gene: TRBJ1-2
abundance: .
CDR3nt: TGTGCCAGCTCACCATGGAGCCAGGGATATGGGAGCTATGGCTACACCTTC
CDR3aa: CASSPWSQGYGSYGYTF

d_gene: .
v_gene: TRBV7-2
j_gene: TRBJ2-1
abundance: .
CDR3nt: TGTGCCAGCAGCTTTTACTTAATCGTTAACAATGAGCAGTTCTTC
CDR3aa: CASSFYLIVNNEQFF

d_gene: .
v_gene: TRBV19
j_gene: TRBJ2-1
abundance: .
CDR3nt: TGTGCCAGTAGTCCCCGATACTTTGGGGATGAGCAGTTCTTC
CDR3aa: CASSPRYFGDEQFF

d_gene: .
v_gene: TRBV5-1
j_gene: TRBJ2-3
abundance: .
CDR3nt: TGCGCCAGCAGCTTGACGGGGACCGACACAGATACGCAGTATTTT
CDR3aa: CASSLTGTDTDTQYF

d_gene: .
v_gene: TRBV19
j_gene: TRBJ1-2
abundance: .
CDR3nt: TGTGCCAGTAGTATCTCGGGTAACTATGGCTACACCTTC
CDR3aa: CASSISGNYGYTF

d_gene: TRBD1
v_gene: TRBV2
j_gene: TRBJ1-1
abundance: .
CDR3nt: TGTGCCAGCAGTGCGTCCAGGGGGCTGAACACTGAAGCTTTCTTT
CDR3aa: CASSASRGLNTEAFF

d_gene: TRBD1
v_gene: TRBV4-1
j_gene: TRBJ1-6
abundance: .
CDR3nt: TGCGCCAGCAGCCAAGCGCCCCGGGACAGGGCTAATTCACCCCTCCACTTT
CDR3aa: CASSQAPRDRANSPLHF

d_gene: .
v_gene: TRBV5-4
j_gene: TRBJ1-2
abundance: .
CDR3nt: TGTGCCAGCAGCCGGCCGGACATAAACTATGGCTACACCTTC
CDR3aa: CASSRPDINYGYTF